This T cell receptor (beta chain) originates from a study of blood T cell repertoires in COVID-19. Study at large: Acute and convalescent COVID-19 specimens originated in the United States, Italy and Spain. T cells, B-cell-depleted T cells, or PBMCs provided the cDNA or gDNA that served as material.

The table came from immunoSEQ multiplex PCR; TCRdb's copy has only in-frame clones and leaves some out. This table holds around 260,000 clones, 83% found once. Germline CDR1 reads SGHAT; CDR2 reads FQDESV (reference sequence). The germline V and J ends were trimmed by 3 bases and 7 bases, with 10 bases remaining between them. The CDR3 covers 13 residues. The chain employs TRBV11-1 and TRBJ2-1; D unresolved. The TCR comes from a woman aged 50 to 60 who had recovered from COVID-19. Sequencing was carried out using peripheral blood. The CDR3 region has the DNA TGTGCCAGCAGCTTGGGCAAAAGGAATGAGCAGTTCTTC. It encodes CASSLGKRNEQFF. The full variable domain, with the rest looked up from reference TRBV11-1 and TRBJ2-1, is EAEVAQSPRYKITEKSQAVAFWCDPISGHATLYWYRQILGQGPELLVQFQDESVVDDSQLPKDRFSAERLKGVDSTLKIQPAELGDSAMYLCASSLGKRNEQFFGPGTRLTVL.